This is a list of T cell receptor beta chains from one sample in a study of blood T cell repertoires in COVID-19. Clones were read by immunoSEQ multiplex PCR, and TCRdb kept only the in-frame ones, dropping some. The sample lists about 180,000 clones, 89% occurring once. The specimen was peripheral blood. Receptors originate from a man aged 18-30 years who had recovered from COVID-19. Each CDR3 is given with its conserved first and last residue.

V: TRBV24-1
CDR3: CATSDRDRNYGYTF

V: TRBV6-5
CDR3: CASSTSGSNTDTQYF

V: TRBV7-2
CDR3: CASSRIDSSGNTIYF

V: TRBV5-4
CDR3: CASSLDPREWNEQFF

V: TRBV9
CDR3: CASTARCYEQYF

V: TRBV30
CDR3: CAWRRGQMNTEAFF

V: TRBV19
CDR3: CASREQGTGQTQYF

V: TRBV7-3
CDR3: CASSRVGGVDTEAFF

V: TRBV27
CDR3: CASSWRGAHYGYTF

V: TRBV3-1/TRBV3-2
CDR3: CASSPTASGANVLTF

V: TRBV5-5
CDR3: CASSPSTGPNYYGYTF

V: TRBV14
CDR3: CASSQVGWAGDTQYF

V: TRBV28
CDR3: CASSARGREDEKLFF

V: TRBV5-1
CDR3: CASSALQDSYNEQFF

V: TRBV28
CDR3: CASSLTGTLTKTQYF

V: TRBV28
CDR3: CASVGTGNYEQYF

V: TRBV10-3
CDR3: CAISNWSDEQFF

V: TRBV6-5
CDR3: CASSLPGLAAGTQYF

V: TRBV9
CDR3: CASSVEDYTDTQYF

V: TRBV28
CDR3: CASRSGQGVTYEQYF

V: TRBV5-4
CDR3: CASSDLGEPLHF

V: TRBV6-5
CDR3: CASSFGQYTGELFF

V: TRBV7-9
CDR3: CASSSSRFPETQYF

V: TRBV4-3
CDR3: CASSQDRQGANTEAFF

V: TRBV3-1/TRBV3-2
CDR3: CASTPAGRNTIYF

V: TRBV18
CDR3: CASSPGDRSTDTQYF

V: TRBV28
CDR3: CASSLKGISLSGANVLTF

V: TRBV19
CDR3: CASSRASRQGDYGYTF

V: TRBV6-5
CDR3: CASSYQGARDTIYF

V: TRBV5-4
CDR3: CASSLGVPGSKNIQYF

V: TRBV19
CDR3: CASKVGADTQYF

V: TRBV4-1
CDR3: CASSQDRQHNEQFF

V: TRBV28
CDR3: CASRSGRINEQFF

V: TRBV18
CDR3: CASSPPGLLGYGYTF

V: TRBV14
CDR3: CASSHGGSQSPLHF

V: TRBV5-1
CDR3: CASSTDNTDTQYF

V: TRBV19
CDR3: CASSTGTREQYF

V: TRBV29-1
CDR3: CSVEAGVGGTQYF